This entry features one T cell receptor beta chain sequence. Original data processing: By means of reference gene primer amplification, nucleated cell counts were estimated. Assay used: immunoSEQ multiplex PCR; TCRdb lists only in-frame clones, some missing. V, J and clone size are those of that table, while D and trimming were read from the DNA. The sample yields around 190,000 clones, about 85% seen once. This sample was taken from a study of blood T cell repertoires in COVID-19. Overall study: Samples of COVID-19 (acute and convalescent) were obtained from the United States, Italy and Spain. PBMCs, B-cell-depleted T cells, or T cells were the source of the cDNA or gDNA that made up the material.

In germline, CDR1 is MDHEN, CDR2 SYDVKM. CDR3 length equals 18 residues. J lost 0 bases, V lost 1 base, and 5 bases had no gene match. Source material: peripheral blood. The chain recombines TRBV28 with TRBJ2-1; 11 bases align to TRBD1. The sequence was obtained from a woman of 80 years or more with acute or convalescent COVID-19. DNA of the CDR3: TGTGCCAGCAGTTTATCTGAGGGGACAGGGGGCTCCTACAATGAGCAGTTCTTC. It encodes CASSLSEGTGGSYNEQFF. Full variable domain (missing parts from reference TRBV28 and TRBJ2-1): DVKVTQSSRYLVKRTGEKVFLECVQDMDHENMFWYRQDPGLGLRLIYFSYDVKMKEKGDIPEGYSVSREKKERFSLILESASTNQTSMYLCASSLSEGTGGSYNEQFFGPGTRLTVL.